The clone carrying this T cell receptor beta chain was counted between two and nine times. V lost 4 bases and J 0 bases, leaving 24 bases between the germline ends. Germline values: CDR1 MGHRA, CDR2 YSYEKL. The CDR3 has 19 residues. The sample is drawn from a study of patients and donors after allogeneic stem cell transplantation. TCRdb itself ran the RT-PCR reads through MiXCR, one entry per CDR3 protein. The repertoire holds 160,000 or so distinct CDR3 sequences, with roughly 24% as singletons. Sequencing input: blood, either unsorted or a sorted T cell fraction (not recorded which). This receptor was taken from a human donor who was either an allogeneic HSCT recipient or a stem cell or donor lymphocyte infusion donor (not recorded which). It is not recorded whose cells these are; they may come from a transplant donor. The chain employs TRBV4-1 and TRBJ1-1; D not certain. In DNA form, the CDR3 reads TGCGCCAGCAGCCCCAGTCCCGTACCGGACGGTTGGATGAACACTGAAGCTTTCTTT. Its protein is CASSPSPVPDGWMNTEAFF.